These 12 T cell receptor beta chains were sequenced from one sample in a study of cytomegalovirus exposure and HLA in healthy donors. Primers included in the PCR were 60 Vbeta and 13 Jbeta primers. The table came from immunoSEQ multiplex PCR; TCRdb's copy has only in-frame clones and leaves some out. The table shows about 150,000 clones, with approximately 73% occurring only once. The sample comprised PBMCs. These receptor sequences come from a woman under 30 in good health and CMV-seronegative.

This chain connects TRBV21-1 to TRBJ2-5; the table assigns TRBD1, which was not confirmed against the DNA. TRBV21-1 is a recognized pseudogene. The CDR3 spans 13 residues. CDR3 in DNA: TGTGCCAGCACCCCGGACAGGCCAGAGACCCAGTACTTC. It codes for CASTPDRPETQYF.

There are a few counts of this clone. This sequence joins TRBV28 and TRBJ2-5; D may be TRBD2 (5 bases). The end of the DNA fits TRBJ2-7 better, so the J call may be wrong. Germline CDR1 MDHEN, CDR2 SYDVKM. The CDR3 totals 15 residues. DNA for the CDR3: TGTGCCAGCAGTTCCCTCTCCGGGGTCTCCTACGAGCAGTACTTC. Translating gives CASSSLSGVSYEQYF.

The CDR3 bases are TGTGCCAGCAGTCCACATGAGAACACTGAAGCTTTCTTT. Translated: CASSPHENTEAFF. The chain is built from TRBV6-5 and TRBJ1-1; unclear D gene. Trimming shortened V by 5 bases and J by 1 base, and 8 bases separated the two germline ends. Germline V gene sequence: CDR1 MNHEY, CDR2 SVGAGI. The CDR3 has 13 residues.

The gene calls are TRBV4-3 and TRBJ2-6; D is unclear. Germline V gene data show CDR1 as LGHNA and CDR2 as YSLEER. Trimming left V 0 bases short and J 3 bases short, with 9 bases between. The CDR3 spans 16 residues. DNA of the CDR3: TGCGCCAGCAGCCAAGAATCGGGTGGTGGGGCCAACGTCCTGACTTTC. Translated: CASSQESGGGANVLTF.

The sample holds a few counts of this clone. This chain links TRBV6-1 with TRBJ2-1, with 9 bases matching TRBD2. The V gene's germline CDR1 is MNHNS and CDR2 SASEGT. V lost 6 bases, J lost 3 bases, and 6 bases stayed unmatched. The CDR3 is 15 residues long. CDR3 residues: CASRTGTSNYNEQFF. DNA of the CDR3: TGTGCCAGCAGGACCGGGACTAGCAACTACAATGAGCAGTTCTTC.

CDR3 nucleotides: TGTGCCAGCAGCCCGCTCAACAGGGGGGCGTACGAGCAGTACTTC. It yields the protein CASSPLNRGAYEQYF. The chain uses TRBV27 and TRBJ2-7; TRBD1 matches 8 bases. V shed 6 bases and J 4 bases; nucleotides not matched to a gene: 11. Germline-derived CDR1 and CDR2 are MNHEY and SMNVEV (reference sequence). CDR3 length: 15 residues.

The CDR3 DNA sequence: TGTGCCATCAGAGAGACAGGGGGTAGCACAGATACGCAGTATTTT. Translation gives CAIRETGGSTDTQYF. The rearrangement links TRBV10-3 to TRBJ2-3, with 9 bases lining up with TRBD1. The CDR3 is 15 amino acids. CDR1 is ENHRY and CDR2 is SYGVKD in the germline V gene. V lost 6 bases to trimming and J lost 0 bases; unmatched junction nucleotides: 4.

The chain uses TRBV5-1 and TRBJ1-2; a possible D gene is TRBD1 (5 bases). The CDR3 covers 14 residues. V was shortened by 0 bases and J by 8 bases, with 14 bases between the two germline ends. Germline values: CDR1 SGHRS, CDR2 YFSETQ. The CDR3 loop reads CASSLALGGEGYTF. The CDR3, as DNA: TGCGCCAGCAGCTTGGCCTTAGGAGGGGAAGGCTACACCTTC.

The V gene is TRBV7-3, the J gene TRBJ2-3; 9 positions agree with TRBD1. V gave up 3 bases and J gave up 0 bases; unmatched junction bases: 1. The CDR3 spans 15 residues. CDR1 is SGHTA, CDR2 FQGTGA, per germline. The DNA of the CDR3 is TGTGCCAGCAGCTTGGGGACAGGGAGCACAGATACGCAGTATTTT. Residues: CASSLGTGSTDTQYF. Full variable domain (rest looked up from reference TRBV7-3 and TRBJ2-3): GAGVSQTPSNKVTEKGKYVELRCDPISGHTALYWYRQSLGQGPEFLIYFQGTGAADDSGLPNDRFFAVRPEGSVSTLKIQRTERGDSAVYLCASSLGTGSTDTQYFGPGTRLTVL.

The chain joins TRBV7-9 to TRBJ1-3, with 9 bases lining up with TRBD1. This CDR3 has 17 residues. The junction had 7 bases not matched to a gene; V was cut back by 4 bases and J by 0 bases. Germline V gives CDR1 SEHNR, CDR2 FQNEAQ (reference sequence). The CDR3 DNA is TGTGCCAGCAGCTCAAGGACAGGGGAGGGCTCTGGAAACACCATATATTTT. Protein product: CASSSRTGEGSGNTIYF. Drawing the rest from reference TRBV7-9 and TRBJ1-3, the complete variable domain is DTGVSQNPRHKITKRGQNVTFRCDPISEHNRLYWYRQTLGQGPEFLTYFQNEAQLEKSRLLSDRFSAERPKGSFSTLEIQRTEQGDSAMYLCASSSRTGEGSGNTIYFGEGSWLTVV.

This clone was seen a few times. The chain uses TRBV19 and TRBJ2-7; TRBD1 aligns across 10 bases. Germline-derived CDR1 and CDR2 are LNHDA and SQIVND (reference sequence). The CDR3 has 14 residues. The V gene end was trimmed by 7 bases and the J gene end by 5 bases; junction bases not matched to a gene: 8. CDR3 nucleotides: TGTGCCAGTAAGATCGGGGACAGGGGAAACGAGCAGTACTTC. Translating gives CASKIGDRGNEQYF.

CDR3 protein: CASSVGLAGGSQFF. The CDR3 region has the DNA TGTGCCAGCAGCGTCGGACTAGCGGGAGGGTCGCAGTTCTTC. The V gene is TRBV5-8, the J gene TRBJ2-1, with 15 bases fitting TRBD2. The CDR3 has 14 residues. CDR1 is SGHTS and CDR2 is YDEGEE in the germline V gene. Trimming removed 4 bases from V and 12 bases from J; junction bases left unmatched: 5. Using reference TRBV5-8 and TRBJ2-1 for the parts outside the CDR3, the full variable domain is EAGVTQSPTHLIKTRGQQATLRCSPISGHTSVYWYQQALGLGLQFLLWYDEGEERNRGNFPPRFSGRQFPNYSSELNVNALELEDSALYLCASSVGLAGGSQFFGPGTRLTVL.